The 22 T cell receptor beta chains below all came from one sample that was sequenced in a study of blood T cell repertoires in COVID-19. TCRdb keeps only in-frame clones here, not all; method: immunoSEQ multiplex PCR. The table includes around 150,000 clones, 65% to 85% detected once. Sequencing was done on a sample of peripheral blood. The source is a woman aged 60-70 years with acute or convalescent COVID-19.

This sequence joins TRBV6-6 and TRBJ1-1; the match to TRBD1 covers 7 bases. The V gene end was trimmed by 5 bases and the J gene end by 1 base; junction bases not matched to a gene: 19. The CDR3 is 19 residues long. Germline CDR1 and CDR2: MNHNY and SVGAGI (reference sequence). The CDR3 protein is CASSRPPRPRQGWNTEAFF. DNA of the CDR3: TGTGCCAGCAGTCGACCCCCTAGGCCGAGACAGGGATGGAACACTGAAGCTTTCTTT.

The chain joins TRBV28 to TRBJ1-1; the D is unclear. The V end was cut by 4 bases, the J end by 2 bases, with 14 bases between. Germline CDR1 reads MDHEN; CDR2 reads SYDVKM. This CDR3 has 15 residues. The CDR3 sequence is CASSSGSVGNTEAFF. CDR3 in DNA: TGTGCCAGCAGTTCGGGATCGGTAGGAAACACTGAAGCTTTCTTT.

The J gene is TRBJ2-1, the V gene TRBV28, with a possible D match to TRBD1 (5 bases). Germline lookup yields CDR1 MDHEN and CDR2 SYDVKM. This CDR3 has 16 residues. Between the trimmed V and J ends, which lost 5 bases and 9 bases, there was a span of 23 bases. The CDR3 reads CASSRLLGQGIFEQFF. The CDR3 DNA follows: TGTGCCAGCAGTAGGCTCCTCGGGCAGGGAATCTTTGAGCAGTTCTTC.

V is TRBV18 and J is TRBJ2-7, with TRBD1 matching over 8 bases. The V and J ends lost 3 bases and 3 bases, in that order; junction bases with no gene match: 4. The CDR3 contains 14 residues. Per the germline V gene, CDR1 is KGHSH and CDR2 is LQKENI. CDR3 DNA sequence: TGTGCCAGCTCACCGGGACAGGCCAACTACGAGCAGTACTTC. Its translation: CASSPGQANYEQYF.

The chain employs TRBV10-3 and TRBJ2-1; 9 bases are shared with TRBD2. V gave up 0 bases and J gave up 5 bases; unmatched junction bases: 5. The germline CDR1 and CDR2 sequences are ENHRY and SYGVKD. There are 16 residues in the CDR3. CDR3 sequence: CAISESTSGIDNEQFF. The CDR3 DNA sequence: TGTGCCATCAGTGAGTCGACTAGCGGAATCGACAATGAGCAGTTCTTC.

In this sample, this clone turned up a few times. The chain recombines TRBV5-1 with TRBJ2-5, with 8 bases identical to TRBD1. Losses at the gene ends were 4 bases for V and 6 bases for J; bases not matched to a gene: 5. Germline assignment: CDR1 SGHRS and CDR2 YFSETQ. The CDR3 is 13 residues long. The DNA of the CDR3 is TGCGCCAGCAGCACCGGACAGGGAAAGACCCAGTACTTC. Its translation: CASSTGQGKTQYF.

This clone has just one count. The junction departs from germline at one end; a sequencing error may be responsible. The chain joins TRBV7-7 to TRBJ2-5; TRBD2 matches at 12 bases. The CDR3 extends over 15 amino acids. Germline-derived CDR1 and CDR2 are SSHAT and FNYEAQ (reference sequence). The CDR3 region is CASSLGLAGRETQYF. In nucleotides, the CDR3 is TGTGCTAGCAGCTTAGGACTAGCGGGAAGGGAGACCCAGTACTTC.

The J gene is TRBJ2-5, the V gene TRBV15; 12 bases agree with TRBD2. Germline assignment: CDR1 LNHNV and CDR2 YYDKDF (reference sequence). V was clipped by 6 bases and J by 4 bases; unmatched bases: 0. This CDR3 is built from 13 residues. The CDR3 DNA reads TGTGCCACCAGGACTAGCGGGAGAGAGACCCAGTACTTC. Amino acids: CATRTSGRETQYF.

DNA of the CDR3: TGTGCCTGGAGTGAGGGAGTAGGGATCTATGGCTACACCTTC. It translates to CAWSEGVGIYGYTF. The chain has TRBV30 and TRBJ1-2, with no clear D. The V gene lost 1 base and the J gene lost 4 bases, with 13 bases spanning the gap. Germline assignment: CDR1 GTSNPN and CDR2 SVGIG (reference sequence). This CDR3 is built from 14 residues.

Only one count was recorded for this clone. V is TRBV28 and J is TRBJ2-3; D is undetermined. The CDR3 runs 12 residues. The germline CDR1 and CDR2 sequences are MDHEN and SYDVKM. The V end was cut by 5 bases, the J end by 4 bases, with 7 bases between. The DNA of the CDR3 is TGTGCCAGCAGTACATTCCCAGATACGCAGTATTTT. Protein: CASSTFPDTQYF.

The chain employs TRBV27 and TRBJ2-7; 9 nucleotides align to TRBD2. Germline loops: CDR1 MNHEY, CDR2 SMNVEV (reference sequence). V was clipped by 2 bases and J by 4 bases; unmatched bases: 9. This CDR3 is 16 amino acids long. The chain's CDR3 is CASSLRSGRNLYEQYF. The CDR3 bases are TGTGCCAGCAGTTTACGAAGCGGGAGGAACCTTTACGAGCAGTACTTC.

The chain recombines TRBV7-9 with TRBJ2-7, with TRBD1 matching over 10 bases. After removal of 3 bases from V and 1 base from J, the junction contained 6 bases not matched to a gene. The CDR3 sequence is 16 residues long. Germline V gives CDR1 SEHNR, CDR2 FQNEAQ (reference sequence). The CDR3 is CASSLGTGVVSYEQYF. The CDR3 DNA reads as TGTGCCAGCAGCTTGGGGACAGGGGTCGTGTCCTACGAGCAGTACTTC. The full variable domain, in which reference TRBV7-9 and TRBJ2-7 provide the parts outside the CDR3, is DTGVSQNPRHKITKRGQNVTFRCDPISEHNRLYWYRQTLGQGPEFLTYFQNEAQLEKSRLLSDRFSAERPKGSFSTLEIQRTEQGDSAMYLCASSLGTGVVSYEQYFGPGTRLTVT.

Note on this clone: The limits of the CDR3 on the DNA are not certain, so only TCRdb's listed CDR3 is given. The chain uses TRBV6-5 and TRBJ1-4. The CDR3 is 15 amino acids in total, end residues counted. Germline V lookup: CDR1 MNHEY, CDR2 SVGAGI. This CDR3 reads CASRSGGAGLKNCFF.

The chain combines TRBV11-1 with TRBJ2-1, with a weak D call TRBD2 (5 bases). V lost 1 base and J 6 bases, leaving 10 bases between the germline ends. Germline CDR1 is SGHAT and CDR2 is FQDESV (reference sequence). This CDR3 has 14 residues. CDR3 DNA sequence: TGTGCCAGCAGCTTAGACGGGGTAGGCAATGAGCAGTTCTTC. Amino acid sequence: CASSLDGVGNEQFF.

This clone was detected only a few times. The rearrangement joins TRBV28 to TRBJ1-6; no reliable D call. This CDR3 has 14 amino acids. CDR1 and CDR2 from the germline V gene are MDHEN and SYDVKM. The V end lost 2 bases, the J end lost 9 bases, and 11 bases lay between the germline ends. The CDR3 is CASSLLTSGSPLHF. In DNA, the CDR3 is TGTGCCAGCAGTTTACTCACTTCGGGTTCACCCCTCCACTTT.

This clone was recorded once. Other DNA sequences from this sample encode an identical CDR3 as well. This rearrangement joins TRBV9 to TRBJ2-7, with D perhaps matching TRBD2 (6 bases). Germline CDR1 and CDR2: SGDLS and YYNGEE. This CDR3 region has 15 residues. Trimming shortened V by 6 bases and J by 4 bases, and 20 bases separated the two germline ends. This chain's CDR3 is CASNRREGNPYEQYF. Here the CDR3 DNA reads TGTGCCAGCAACCGGAGGGAAGGAAATCCTTACGAGCAGTACTTC.

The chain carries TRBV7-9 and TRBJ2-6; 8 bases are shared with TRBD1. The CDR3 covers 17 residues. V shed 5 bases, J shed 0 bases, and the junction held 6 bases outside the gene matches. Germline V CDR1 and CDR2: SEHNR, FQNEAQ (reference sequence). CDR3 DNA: TGTGCCAGCAGCCGACAGGGGACCATCTCTGGGGCCAACGTCCTGACTTTC. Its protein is CASSRQGTISGANVLTF.

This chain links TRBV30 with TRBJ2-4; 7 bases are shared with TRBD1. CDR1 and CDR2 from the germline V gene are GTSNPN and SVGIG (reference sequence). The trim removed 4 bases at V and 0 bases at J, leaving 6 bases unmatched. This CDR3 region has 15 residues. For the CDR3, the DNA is TGTGCCTGGAACCCACAGGGGACAGCCAAAAACATTCAGTACTTC. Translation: CAWNPQGTAKNIQYF.

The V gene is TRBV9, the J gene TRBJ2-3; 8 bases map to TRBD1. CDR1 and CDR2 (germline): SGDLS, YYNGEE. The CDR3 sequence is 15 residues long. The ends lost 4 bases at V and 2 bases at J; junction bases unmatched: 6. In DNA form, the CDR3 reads TGTGCCAGCAGCCGCGGGGACAGGTACACAGATACGCAGTATTTT. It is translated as CASSRGDRYTDTQYF.

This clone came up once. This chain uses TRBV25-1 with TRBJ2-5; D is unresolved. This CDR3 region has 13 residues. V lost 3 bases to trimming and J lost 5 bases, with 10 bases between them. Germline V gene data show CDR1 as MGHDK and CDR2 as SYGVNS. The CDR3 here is CASSETFQETQYF. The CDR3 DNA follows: TGTGCCAGCAGTGAGACTTTCCAGGAGACCCAGTACTTC.

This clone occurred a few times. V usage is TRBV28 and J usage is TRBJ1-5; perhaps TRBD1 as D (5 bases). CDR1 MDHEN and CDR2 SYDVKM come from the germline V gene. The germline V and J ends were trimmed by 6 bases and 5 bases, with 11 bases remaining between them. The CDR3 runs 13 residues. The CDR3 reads CASSPGADQPQHF. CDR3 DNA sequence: TGTGCCAGCAGCCCTGGGGCCGATCAGCCCCAGCATTTT.

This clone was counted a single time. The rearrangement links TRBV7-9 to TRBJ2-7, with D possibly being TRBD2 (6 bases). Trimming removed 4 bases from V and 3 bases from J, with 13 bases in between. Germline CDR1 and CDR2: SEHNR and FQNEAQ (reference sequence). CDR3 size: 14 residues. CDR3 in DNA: TGTGCCAGCAGCTCGGACGGGAGTATCTACGAGCAGTACTTC. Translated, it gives CASSSDGSIYEQYF.